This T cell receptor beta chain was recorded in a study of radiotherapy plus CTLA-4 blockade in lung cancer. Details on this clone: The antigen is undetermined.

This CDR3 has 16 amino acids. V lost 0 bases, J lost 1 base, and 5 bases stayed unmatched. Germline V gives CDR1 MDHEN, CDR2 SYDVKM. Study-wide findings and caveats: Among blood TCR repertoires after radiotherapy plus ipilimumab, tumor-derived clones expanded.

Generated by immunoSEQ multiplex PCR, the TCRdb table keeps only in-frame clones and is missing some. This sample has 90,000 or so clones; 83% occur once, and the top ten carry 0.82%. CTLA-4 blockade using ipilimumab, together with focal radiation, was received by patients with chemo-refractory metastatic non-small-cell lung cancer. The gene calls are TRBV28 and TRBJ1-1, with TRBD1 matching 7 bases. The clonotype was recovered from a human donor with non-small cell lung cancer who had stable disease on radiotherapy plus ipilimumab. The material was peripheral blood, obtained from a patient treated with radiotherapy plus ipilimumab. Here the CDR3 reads CASSLWAGGRNTEAFF. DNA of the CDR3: TGTGCCAGCAGTTTATGGGCAGGGGGGAGGAACACTGAAGCTTTCTTT.